This T cell receptor beta chain was captured in a study of blood T cell repertoires in COVID-19. Overall study context: Italy, Spain and the United States were the sources of the convalescent and acute COVID-19 samples. PBMCs, B-cell-depleted T cells, or T cells were the source of the cDNA or gDNA that made up the material.

The germline gives CDR1 SGHDT, CDR2 YYEEEE. The CDR3 is made up of 14 amino acids. Trimming took off 1 base at V and 2 bases at J, with 8 bases between the two ends. In the authors' methods: For nucleated cells, counts were estimated from reference gene primer amplification. Libraries were prepared by immunoSEQ multiplex PCR; TCRdb keeps only in-frame clonotypes and omits some of them. V and J calls and clone size follow that table, whereas D and trimming were derived from the DNA. The sample holds about 150,000 clones, approximately 91% seen once. Patients of the Seattle cohort, enrolled during active infection, were followed longitudinally.

This receptor was taken from a man aged 18 to 29 with COVID-19, enrolled during active disease. Sequenced material: peripheral blood. This sequence joins TRBV5-6 and TRBJ2-3; perhaps TRBD2 as D (5 bases). CDR3 nucleotides: TGTGCCAGCAGCTTGAGACTAACCACAGATACGCAGTATTTT. Its protein is CASSLRLTTDTQYF. Full variable domain (missing parts from reference TRBV5-6 and TRBJ2-3): DAGVTQSPTHLIKTRGQQVTLRCSPKSGHDTVSWYQQALGQGPQFIFQYYEEEERQRGNFPDRFSGHQFPNYSSELNVNALLLGDSALYLCASSLRLTTDTQYFGPGTRLTVL.